This is a list of T cell receptor beta chains from one sample in a study of spatial heterogeneity in lung cancer. TCRdb reanalysed the 5' RACE reads using MiXCR and keeps one entry per CDR3 protein. The repertoire holds around 100,000 distinct CDR3 sequences, with around 4.3% as singletons. The source was lung tumor tissue, collected at surgery. The source is a male donor with early-stage non-small cell lung cancer. CDR3s include the opening cysteine and the closing phenylalanine or tryptophan. A D gene is named only where the DNA matches it firmly. The listing skips clone size in some rows; elsewhere it reads once, few, many or a size class.

clone_size	v_call	j_call	d_call	cdr3_nt	cdr3_aa
many	TRBV20-1	TRBJ1-6	TRBD1	TGCAGTGCTAGACGGACAGGGGCCAATTCACCCCTCCACTTT	CSARRTGANSPLHF
many	TRBV6-1	TRBJ2-1	-	TGTGCCAGCACTCCCGGTCAGGGTAGCTCCTACAATGAGCAGTTCTTC	CASTPGQGSSYNEQFF
-	TRBV4-1	TRBJ2-1	-	TGCGCCAGCAGCCAAGAAGGCCAGCTCTCCTACAATGAGCAGTTCTTC	CASSQEGQLSYNEQFF
many	TRBV28	TRBJ2-1	-	TGTGCCAGCAGTCACCCAAAGGATGAGCAGTTCTTC	CASSHPKDEQFF
many	TRBV2	TRBJ2-1	TRBD1	TGTGCCAGCACCCCGCCGGGACAGCGATACAATGAGCAGTTCTTC	CASTPPGQRYNEQFF
-	TRBV28	TRBJ1-5	TRBD1	TGTGCCAGCAGCCCTGGGACAGGGGAATGGGATCAGCCCCAGCATTTT	CASSPGTGEWDQPQHF
few	TRBV14	TRBJ2-2	-	TGTGCCAGCAGCCAAGACGGGGGCACAGGGAGGTCCGGGGAGCTGTTTTTT	CASSQDGGTGRSGELFF
many	TRBV28	TRBJ1-2	-	TGTGCCAGCAGTTTGCCCCCTCGCGGGAATGGCTACACCTTC	CASSLPPRGNGYTF
many	TRBV6-5	TRBJ1-3	-	TGTGCCAGCGGTCGGGGAAACACCATATATTTT	CASGRGNTIYF
many	TRBV6-2/TRBV6-3	TRBJ2-3	TRBD2	TGTGCCAGCAGTTATCCCCCGACTAGCGGGAGATGGGCCACAGATACGCAGTATTTT	CASSYPPTSGRWATDTQYF
few	TRBV4-1	TRBJ2-3	-	TGCGCCAGCAGCCAAGATCTCGGGGGCTCGACAGATACGCAGTATTTT	CASSQDLGGSTDTQYF
-	TRBV11-2	TRBJ2-1	-	TGTGCCAGCAGCCGCGGGACCCTTCCAACTAGGCTTGTTAGGTTTGAGCAGTTCTTC	CASSRGTLPTRLVRFEQFF
few	TRBV28	TRBJ2-7	-	TGTGCCAGCAGTTTGAGTCGACGCGTTAAGCAATACTTC	CASSLSRRVKQYF
medium-sized	TRBV28	TRBJ2-7	-	TGTGCCAGCAGTTCCCTGATGTCGGCGGTCGAGCAGTACTTC	CASSSLMSAVEQYF
-	TRBV5-1	TRBJ2-7	-	TGCGCCAGCAGCAACGCGGGTGAACCGCCCTACGAGCAGTACTTC	CASSNAGEPPYEQYF
many	TRBV11-2	TRBJ2-3	TRBD2	TGTGCCAGCAGCTTAGAGCGACCGGGACTAGCTGCAGATACGCAGTATTTT	CASSLERPGLAADTQYF
-	TRBV3-1	TRBJ1-1	-	TGTGCCAGCAGCCAGGGCACTGAAGCTTTCTTT	CASSQGTEAFF
many	TRBV2	TRBJ2-2	TRBD2	TGTGCCAGCAGCGCGGGGGCCGGGGAGCTGTTTTTT	CASSAGAGELFF
few	TRBV2	TRBJ2-7	-	TGTGCCAGCAGTACCCCCGACACTCCGGGGGAGCAGTACTTC	CASSTPDTPGEQYF
few	TRBV5-1	TRBJ2-7	-	TGCGCCAGCAGCCGAGCCCCGGGTTCGAAAACCTACGAGCAGTACTTC	CASSRAPGSKTYEQYF
many	TRBV7-2	TRBJ1-1	-	TGTGCCAGCAGCCCGAGGACGCAGAGGGTCACTGAAGCTTTCTTT	CASSPRTQRVTEAFF
-	TRBV20-1	TRBJ2-3	TRBD2	TGCAGTGCTAGAGTTGGAAGCGGGAGGGCGGGAGATACGCAGTATTTT	CSARVGSGRAGDTQYF
-	TRBV28	TRBJ2-2	TRBD2	TGTGCCAGCAGTTTGACTAGCGTGGAGCTGTTTTTT	CASSLTSVELFF
few	TRBV7-2	TRBJ1-3	-	TGTGCCAGCAGCTTGTCCCGAAACACCATATATTTT	CASSLSRNTIYF
-	TRBV5-4	TRBJ2-7	-	TGTGCCAGCAGCTCCCAGAACATGGGCGAGCAGTACTTC	CASSSQNMGEQYF
many	TRBV27	TRBJ2-3	-	TGTGCCAGCATCCCTTCAGGCCGGGATACGCAGTATTTT	CASIPSGRDTQYF
few	TRBV5-5	TRBJ2-3	TRBD1	TGTGCCAGTTACCGGGACAGAGGCACAGATACGCAGTATTTT	CASYRDRGTDTQYF
many	TRBV7-9	TRBJ2-7	-	TGTGCCAGCAGCTTCGCCTCTCCTCAAGTACATCCCTACGAGCAGTACTTC	CASSFASPQVHPYEQYF
few	TRBV5-5	TRBJ1-1	-	TGTGCCAGCAGCTTGGTTAGGGGCGAGGCTGAAGCTTTCTTT	CASSLVRGEAEAFF
many	TRBV5-6	TRBJ2-6	-	TGTGCCAGCAGCCTGATTGGTCTGGGGGCGCCTGGGGCCAACGTCCTGACTTTC	CASSLIGLGAPGANVLTF
many	TRBV3-1	TRBJ2-7	TRBD1	TGTGCCAGCAGCCTGATACAGGGGAACGAGCAGTACTTC	CASSLIQGNEQYF
few	TRBV5-4	TRBJ2-2	TRBD1	TGTGCCAGCAGCTTCGCGACAGGGGCCACGAACACCGGGGAGCTGTTTTTT	CASSFATGATNTGELFF
many	TRBV4-1	TRBJ2-3	-	TGCGCCAGCAGCCAAGGGGTCCGGGCAGATACGCAGTATTTT	CASSQGVRADTQYF
many	TRBV20-1	TRBJ2-3	TRBD2	TGCAGTGCTAGCCAGGGACTATTCACAGATACGCAGTATTTT	CSASQGLFTDTQYF
few	TRBV18	TRBJ2-7	-	TGTGCCAGCTCACTACAGAATAATCTCGAGCAGTACTTC	CASSLQNNLEQYF
many	TRBV2	TRBJ2-7	-	TGTGCCAGCAGGGACCGGGACACCTACGAGCAGTACTTC	CASRDRDTYEQYF
many	TRBV5-4	TRBJ2-4	-	TGTGCCAGCAGCTTGGCGCCCCTAGTCTATGACTTGTCCCCCTCGACTACTGCGGATTCCTTC	CASSLAPLVYDLSPSTTADSF
few	TRBV28	TRBJ2-5	-	TGTGCCAGCAGACCCTTAGGCTGGGCTCTCTGGGGGGAGACCCAGTACTTC	CASRPLGWALWGETQYF
-	TRBV5-6	TRBJ2-7	-	TGTGCCAGCAGCCCTGGGCGCTACGAGCAGTACTTC	CASSPGRYEQYF
many	TRBV12-3/TRBV12-4	TRBJ2-2	-	TGTGCCAGCACGGGCAGATCGAACACCGGGGAGCTGTTTTTT	CASTGRSNTGELFF